One sample yielded the 15 T cell receptor beta chains listed below, sequenced in a study of pediatric ulcerative colitis. During colonoscopy, one to two rectal pinch biopsies were collected. Sequencing was performed with immunoSEQ multiplex PCR; in TCRdb, only in-frame clones are kept and a portion is missing. The sample lists around 34,000 clones, about three quarters seen once, with 0.85% to 1.3% in the top ten. The sequenced sample consisted of gut tissue. The receptors come from a boy between 10 and 17 years old with mild ulcerative colitis.

V gene TRBV5-4 combines with J gene TRBJ2-3; 8 positions match TRBD2. The CDR3 contains 13 residues. Per the germline V gene, CDR1 is SGHNT and CDR2 is YYREEE (reference sequence). J was trimmed by 6 bases and V by 0 bases; bases with no gene match: 0. Here the CDR3 DNA reads TGTGCCAGCAGCTTGGTAGCGGGGGATACGCAGTATTTT. Translated, it gives CASSLVAGDTQYF.

Concerning this clone: The conserved closing phenylalanine or tryptophan is absent in this CDR3, likely reflecting a read error. The DNA is left out, because the CDR3 cannot be placed on it with certainty; the CDR3 is given as TCRdb lists it. This chain links TRBV7-9 with TRBJ1-2; the table calls TRBD1, which could not be checked here. From its first to its last residue, the CDR3 has 10 amino acids. Germline V gene data show CDR1 as SEHNR and CDR2 as FQNEAQ (reference sequence). CDR3: CASSLAQVFV.

A remark on this clone: Different DNA sequences within this sample yield the same CDR3. The chain combines TRBV29-1 with TRBJ2-5; D might be TRBD1 (6 bases). Trimming took off 7 bases at V and 4 bases at J, with 10 bases between the two ends. The CDR3 has 11 amino acids. Germline CDR1 is SQVTM and CDR2 is ANQGSEA. This CDR3 reads CSGTGRETQYF. DNA of the CDR3: TGCAGCGGAACAGGGAGAGAGACCCAGTACTTC.

This clone was seen a single time. The chain couples TRBV10-3 to TRBJ2-3, with a tentative D call TRBD1 (6 bases). Trimming removed 5 bases from V and 1 base from J, with 13 bases in between. The germline gives CDR1 ENHRY, CDR2 SYGVKD. This CDR3 contains 15 residues. CDR3 in DNA: TGTGCCATCAGTCAAGGGGGACGGCGCACAGATACGCAGTATTTT. The encoded protein is CAISQGGRRTDTQYF.

The V and J genes are TRBV5-1 and TRBJ2-7; tentatively, D is TRBD1 (6 bases). V was pared by 0 bases and J by 4 bases, with 11 bases between. The CDR3 is made up of 14 amino acids. Germline values: CDR1 SGHRS, CDR2 YFSETQ. DNA for the CDR3: TGCGCCAGCAGCTTGGAGGGTAGGGGGTACGAGCAGTACTTC. It translates to CASSLEGRGYEQYF.

The chain employs TRBV27 and TRBJ1-2, with TRBD1 identical over 7 bases. V trimming: 6 bases; J trimming: 5 bases; junction bases outside the gene matches: 12. The CDR3 sequence is 15 residues long. Looked up from germline, CDR1 is MNHEY and CDR2 is SMNVEV (reference sequence). CDR3 sequence reads: CASSRNRGGPYGYTF. The CDR3 DNA follows: TGTGCCAGCAGCCGCAACAGGGGTGGCCCATATGGCTACACCTTC.

V is TRBV5-8 and J is TRBJ2-3; D tentatively fits TRBD1 or TRBD2 (5 bases each). CDR3 size: 14 residues. In germline, CDR1 is SGHTS, CDR2 YDEGEE. With 5 bases removed from V and 3 bases from J, the gap between germline ends came to 13 bases. The CDR3: CASRRGPGTDTQYF. In nucleotides, the CDR3 is TGTGCCAGCAGACGGGGCCCCGGGACAGATACGCAGTATTTT.

The gene calls are TRBV5-1 and TRBJ2-1; 8 nucleotides line up with TRBD1. With V trimmed by 5 bases and J by 14 bases, 12 bases remained unmatched. Germline assignment: CDR1 SGHRS and CDR2 YFSETQ. CDR3 size: 13 residues. CDR3 in amino acids: CASRGAPGQGEFF. The CDR3 coding sequence is TGCGCCAGCAGGGGGGCACCCGGACAGGGTGAGTTCTTC.

This clone occurred a few times. This chain uses TRBV7-3 with TRBJ1-1; no clear D. The CDR3 contains 14 residues. CDR1 is SGHTA and CDR2 is FQGTGA in the germline V gene. With 1 base removed from V and 1 base from J, the gap between germline ends came to 7 bases. CDR3 protein: CASSLSGWNTEAFF. The CDR3 DNA reads TGTGCCAGCAGCTTAAGCGGGTGGAACACTGAAGCTTTCTTT.

The rearrangement links TRBV7-8 to TRBJ2-3; D uncertain. The CDR3 is 14 amino acids. The V gene lost 5 bases and the J gene lost 6 bases, with 15 bases spanning the gap. The germline gives CDR1 SGHVS, CDR2 FQNEAQ. The DNA of the CDR3 is TGTGCCAGCAGCCCCGGCCGGGCCGCGGATACGCAGTATTTT. It translates to CASSPGRAADTQYF.

This clone was observed a few times. The chain employs TRBV15 and TRBJ1-5; D is perhaps TRBD1 (6 bases). V dropped 0 bases and J dropped 6 bases, with 12 bases sitting between them. Germline V gene data show CDR1 as LNHNV and CDR2 as YYDKDF (reference sequence). The length of the CDR3 is 15 residues. CDR3 region: CATSRDYTGSQPQHF. The CDR3 DNA reads TGTGCCACCAGCAGAGATTACACAGGGAGTCAGCCCCAGCATTTT.

This chain uses TRBV7-9 with TRBJ1-4; a possible D gene is TRBD1 (5 bases). The CDR3 covers 16 residues. Germline-derived CDR1 and CDR2 are SEHNR and FQNEAQ (reference sequence). V lost 5 bases, J lost 3 bases, and 16 bases lay in between. The CDR3 loop reads CASSLAGKGPNEKLFF. The CDR3 coding sequence is TGTGCCAGCAGCCTCGCGGGAAAGGGGCCTAATGAAAAACTGTTTTTT.

The rearrangement links TRBV4-1 to TRBJ1-1; no clear D. Deletions cut 1 base from V and 5 bases from J, with 11 bases between. Germline CDR1 and CDR2: MGHRA and YSYEKL. The CDR3 has 14 residues. CDR3 protein: CASSQGWARTEAFF. In DNA, the CDR3 is TGCGCCAGCAGCCAAGGTTGGGCCAGAACTGAAGCTTTCTTT.

The chain couples TRBV7-2 to TRBJ1-1, with a tentative D call TRBD1 (5 bases). The germline V gene encodes CDR1 SGHTA and CDR2 FQGNSA. The CDR3 length is 13 residues. V was cut by 5 bases and J by 3 bases, with 10 bases left in between. CDR3 nucleotides: TGTGCCAGCAGCATAAGACAGTACACTGAAGCTTTCTTT. As protein: CASSIRQYTEAFF. The full variable domain, with the rest looked up from reference TRBV7-2 and TRBJ1-1, is GAGVSQSPSNKVTEKGKDVELRCDPISGHTALYWYRQSLGQGLEFLIYFQGNSAPDKSGLPSDRFSAERTGGSVSTLTIQRTQQEDSAVYLCASSIRQYTEAFFGQGTRLTVV.

This clone was found once. CDR3 nucleotides: TGTGCCAGCAGCTTAGTCGGCGGAAGGAGTCAGCCCCAGCATTTT. Protein sequence: CASSLVGGRSQPQHF. The chain recombines TRBV7-2 with TRBJ1-5; no definite D call. Trimming took off 1 base at V and 6 bases at J, with 13 bases between the two ends. This CDR3 spans 15 amino acids. Germline lookup yields CDR1 SGHTA and CDR2 FQGNSA. The full variable domain, with the rest looked up from reference TRBV7-2 and TRBJ1-5, is GAGVSQSPSNKVTEKGKDVELRCDPISGHTALYWYRQSLGQGLEFLIYFQGNSAPDKSGLPSDRFSAERTGGSVSTLTIQRTQQEDSAVYLCASSLVGGRSQPQHFGDGTRLSIL.